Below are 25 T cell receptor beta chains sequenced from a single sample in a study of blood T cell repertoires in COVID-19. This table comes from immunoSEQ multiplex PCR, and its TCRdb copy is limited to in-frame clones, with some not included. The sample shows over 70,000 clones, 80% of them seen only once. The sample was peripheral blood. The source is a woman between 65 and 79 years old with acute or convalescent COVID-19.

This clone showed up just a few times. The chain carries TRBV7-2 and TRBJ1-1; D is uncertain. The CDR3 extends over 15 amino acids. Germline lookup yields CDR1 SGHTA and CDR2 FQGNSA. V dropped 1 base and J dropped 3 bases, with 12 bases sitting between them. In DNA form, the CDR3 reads TGTGCCAGCAGCTTAGTGTTGGGGAGGGACACTGAAGCTTTCTTT. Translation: CASSLVLGRDTEAFF.

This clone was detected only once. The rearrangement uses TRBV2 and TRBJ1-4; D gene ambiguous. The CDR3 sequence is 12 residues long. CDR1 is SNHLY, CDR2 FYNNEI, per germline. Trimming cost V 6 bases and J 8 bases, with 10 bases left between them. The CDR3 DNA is TGTGCCAGCAGGATGTTCGGGGAAAAACTGTTTTTT. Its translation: CASRMFGEKLFF.

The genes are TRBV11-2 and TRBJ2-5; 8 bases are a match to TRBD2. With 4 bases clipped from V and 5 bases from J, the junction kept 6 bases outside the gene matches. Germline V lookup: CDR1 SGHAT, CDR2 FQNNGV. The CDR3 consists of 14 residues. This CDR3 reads CASSSRGGLETQYF. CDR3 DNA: TGTGCCAGCAGCTCTCGGGGGGGGCTGGAGACCCAGTACTTC.

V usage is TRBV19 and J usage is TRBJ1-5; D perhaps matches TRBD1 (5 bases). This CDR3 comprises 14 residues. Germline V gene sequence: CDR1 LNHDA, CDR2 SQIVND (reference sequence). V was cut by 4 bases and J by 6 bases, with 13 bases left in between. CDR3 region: CASSTSGRGQPQHF. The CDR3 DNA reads TGTGCCAGTAGTACCTCAGGGAGGGGTCAGCCCCAGCATTTT.

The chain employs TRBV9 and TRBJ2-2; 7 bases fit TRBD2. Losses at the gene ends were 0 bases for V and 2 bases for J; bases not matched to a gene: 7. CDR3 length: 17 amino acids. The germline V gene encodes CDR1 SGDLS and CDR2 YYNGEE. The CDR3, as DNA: TGTGCCAGCAGCGTAGCAATTAGCGGGCGTAACACCGGGGAGCTGTTTTTT. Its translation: CASSVAISGRNTGELFF.

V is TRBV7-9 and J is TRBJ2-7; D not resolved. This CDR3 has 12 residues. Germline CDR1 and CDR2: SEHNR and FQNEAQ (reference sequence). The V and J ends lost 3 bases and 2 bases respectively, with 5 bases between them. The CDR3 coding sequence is TGTGCCAGCAGCTTCTCTCCCTACGAGCAGTACTTC. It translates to CASSFSPYEQYF.

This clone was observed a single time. The CDR3 loop is CASSLEGSGTEAFF. CDR3 nucleotides: TGTGCCAGCAGCTTAGAGGGCTCAGGCACTGAAGCTTTCTTT. This chain connects TRBV7-3 to TRBJ1-1; unclear D gene. V lost 2 bases and J 4 bases, leaving 11 bases between the germline ends. Germline V gives CDR1 SGHTA, CDR2 FQGTGA. This CDR3 has 14 residues.

In DNA, the CDR3 is TGCAGCGTTCATCGACAGGGGGCGCCTACTGAAGCTTTCTTT. Amino acid sequence: CSVHRQGAPTEAFF. The chain is built from TRBV29-1 and TRBJ1-1, with 10 bases aligning to TRBD1. CDR3 size: 14 residues. Trimming removed 5 bases from V and 5 bases from J; junction bases left unmatched: 8. Germline values: CDR1 SQVTM, CDR2 ANQGSEA.

This CDR3 reads CASSRLSLGQLYGYTF. The CDR3 DNA reads as TGTGCCAGTAGCAGACTCTCCTTGGGACAGCTCTATGGCTACACCTTC. The J gene is TRBJ1-2, the V gene TRBV19; 7 bases map to TRBD1. With 6 bases clipped from V and 4 bases from J, the junction kept 14 bases outside the gene matches. CDR3 length: 16 residues. The germline V gene encodes CDR1 LNHDA and CDR2 SQIVND (reference sequence).

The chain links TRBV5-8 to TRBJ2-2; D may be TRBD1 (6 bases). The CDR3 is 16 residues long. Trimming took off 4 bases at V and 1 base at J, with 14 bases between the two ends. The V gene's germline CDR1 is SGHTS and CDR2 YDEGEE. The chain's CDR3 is CASSPGRGRNTGELFF. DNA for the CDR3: TGTGCCAGCAGCCCTGGCAGGGGCAGGAACACCGGGGAGCTGTTTTTT.

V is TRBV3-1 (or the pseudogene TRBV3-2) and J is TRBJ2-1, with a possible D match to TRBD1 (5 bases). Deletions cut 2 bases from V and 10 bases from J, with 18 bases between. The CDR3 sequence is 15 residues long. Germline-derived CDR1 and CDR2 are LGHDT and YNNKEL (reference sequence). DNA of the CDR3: TGTGCCAGCAGCCAAAGTAGGGGTCTGGGGTGGGAGCAGTTCTTC. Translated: CASSQSRGLGWEQFF.

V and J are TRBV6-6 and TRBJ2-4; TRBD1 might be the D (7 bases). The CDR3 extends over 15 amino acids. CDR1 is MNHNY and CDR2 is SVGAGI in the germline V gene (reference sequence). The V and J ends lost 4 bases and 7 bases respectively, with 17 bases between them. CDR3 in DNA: TGTGCCAGCAGTTCACCGACAGGGACTGGCAACATTCAGTACTTC. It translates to CASSSPTGTGNIQYF.

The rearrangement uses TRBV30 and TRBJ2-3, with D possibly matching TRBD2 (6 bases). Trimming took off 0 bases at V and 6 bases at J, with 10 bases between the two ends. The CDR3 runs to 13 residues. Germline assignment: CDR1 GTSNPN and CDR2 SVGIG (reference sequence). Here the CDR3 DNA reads TGTGCCTGGAGTGTACGGCGGGATGATACGCAGTATTTT. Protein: CAWSVRRDDTQYF.

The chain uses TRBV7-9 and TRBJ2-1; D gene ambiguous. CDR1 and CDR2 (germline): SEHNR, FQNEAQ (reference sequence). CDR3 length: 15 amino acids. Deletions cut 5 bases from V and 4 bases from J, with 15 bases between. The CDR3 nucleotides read TGTGCCAGCAGCCCGTATAATGGGCCATACAATGAGCAGTTCTTC. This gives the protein CASSPYNGPYNEQFF.

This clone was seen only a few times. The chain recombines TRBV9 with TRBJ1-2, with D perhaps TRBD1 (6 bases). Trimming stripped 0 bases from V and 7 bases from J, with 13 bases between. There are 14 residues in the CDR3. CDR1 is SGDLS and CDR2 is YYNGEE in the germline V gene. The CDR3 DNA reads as TGTGCCAGCAGCGTAGCAGGGGCAGTCGGTGGCTACACCTTC. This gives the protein CASSVAGAVGGYTF.

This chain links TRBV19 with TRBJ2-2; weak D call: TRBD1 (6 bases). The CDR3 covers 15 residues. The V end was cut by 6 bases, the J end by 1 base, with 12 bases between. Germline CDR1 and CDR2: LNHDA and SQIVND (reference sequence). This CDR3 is CASRNPGQNTGELFF. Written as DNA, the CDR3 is TGTGCCAGTAGGAATCCGGGACAGAACACCGGGGAGCTGTTTTTT.

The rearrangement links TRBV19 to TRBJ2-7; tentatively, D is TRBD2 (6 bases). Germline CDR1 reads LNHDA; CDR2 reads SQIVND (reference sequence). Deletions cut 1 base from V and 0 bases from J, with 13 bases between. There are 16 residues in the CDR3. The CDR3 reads CASSIVGGKSSYEQYF. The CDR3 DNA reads TGTGCCAGTAGTATAGTGGGCGGGAAGAGCTCCTACGAGCAGTACTTC.

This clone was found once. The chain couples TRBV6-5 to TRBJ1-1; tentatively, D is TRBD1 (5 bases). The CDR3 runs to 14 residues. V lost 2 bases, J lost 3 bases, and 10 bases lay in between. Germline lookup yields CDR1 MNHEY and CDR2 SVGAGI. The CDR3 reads CASSYGRVHTEAFF. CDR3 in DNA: TGTGCCAGCAGTTACGGCAGGGTACACACTGAAGCTTTCTTT.

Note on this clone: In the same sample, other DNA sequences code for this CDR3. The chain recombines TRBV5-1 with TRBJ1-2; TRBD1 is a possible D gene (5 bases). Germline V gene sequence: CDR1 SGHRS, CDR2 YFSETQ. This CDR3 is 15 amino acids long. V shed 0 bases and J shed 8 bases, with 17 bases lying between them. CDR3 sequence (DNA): TGCGCCAGCAGCTTGGCCGGCCAGGGAATAGGAGGCTACACCTTC. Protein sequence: CASSLAGQGIGGYTF.

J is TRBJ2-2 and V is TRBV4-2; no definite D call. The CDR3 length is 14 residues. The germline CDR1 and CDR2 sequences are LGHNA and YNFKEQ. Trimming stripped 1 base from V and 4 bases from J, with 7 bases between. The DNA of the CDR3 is TGTGCCAGCAGCCAAGTCACGGGCACCGGGGAGCTGTTTTTT. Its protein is CASSQVTGTGELFF.

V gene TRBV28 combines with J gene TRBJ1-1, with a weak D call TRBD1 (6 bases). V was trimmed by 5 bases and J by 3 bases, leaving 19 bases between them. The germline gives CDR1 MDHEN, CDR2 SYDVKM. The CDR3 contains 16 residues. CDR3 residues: CASSPLSRGLDTEAFF. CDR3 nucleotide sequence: TGTGCCAGCAGTCCTCTCTCGAGGGGGTTGGACACTGAAGCTTTCTTT.

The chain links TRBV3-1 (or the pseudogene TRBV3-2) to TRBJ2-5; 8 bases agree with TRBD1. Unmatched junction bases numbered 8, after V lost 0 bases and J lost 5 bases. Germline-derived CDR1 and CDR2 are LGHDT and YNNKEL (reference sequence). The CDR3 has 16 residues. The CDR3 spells CASSQERAGGGETQYF. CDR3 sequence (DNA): TGTGCCAGCAGCCAAGAAAGGGCAGGGGGCGGTGAGACCCAGTACTTC.

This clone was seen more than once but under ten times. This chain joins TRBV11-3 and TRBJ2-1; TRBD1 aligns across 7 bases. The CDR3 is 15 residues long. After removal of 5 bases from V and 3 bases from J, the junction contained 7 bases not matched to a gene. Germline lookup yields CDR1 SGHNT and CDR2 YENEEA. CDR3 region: CASSLDRDHYNEQFF. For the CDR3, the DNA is TGTGCCAGCAGCCTCGACAGGGACCACTACAATGAGCAGTTCTTC. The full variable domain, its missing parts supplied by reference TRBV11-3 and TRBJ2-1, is EAGVVQSPRYKIIEKKQPVAFWCNPISGHNTLYWYLQNLGQGPELLIRYENEEAVDDSQLPKDRFSAERLKGVDSTLKIQPAELGDSAVYLCASSLDRDHYNEQFFGPGTRLTVL.

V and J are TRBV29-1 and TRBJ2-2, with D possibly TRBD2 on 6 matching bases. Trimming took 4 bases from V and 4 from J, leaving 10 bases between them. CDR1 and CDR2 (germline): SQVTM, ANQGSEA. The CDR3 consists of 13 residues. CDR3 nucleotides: TGCAGCGTTGCGGGACTCCCCACCGGGGAGCTGTTTTTT. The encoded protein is CSVAGLPTGELFF.

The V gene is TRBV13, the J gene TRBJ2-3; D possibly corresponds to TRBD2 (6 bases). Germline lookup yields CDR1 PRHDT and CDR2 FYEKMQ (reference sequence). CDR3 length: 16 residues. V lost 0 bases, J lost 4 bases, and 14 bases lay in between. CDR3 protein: CASSLGYGGVADTQYF. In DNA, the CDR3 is TGTGCCAGCAGCTTAGGGTACGGCGGGGTTGCAGATACGCAGTATTTT.